This entry is about one TCR beta chain. Its antigen is still unknown. The sample belongs to a study of identical twins. A single record per CDR3 protein comes from TCRdb applying MiXCR to the 5' RACE reads. The sample gives under 1 million distinct CDR3 sequences, approximately 13% of which show up once; around 1.5% is in the top ten. Whole-study findings and limits: Cross-sectional statistical analysis, not tracking of the same donors, underpinned the conclusions. Reduced insertions were recorded for abundant cord blood beta clonotypes, with no such pattern in memory repertoires. Sequences that were out-of-frame, alpha and twin-shared displayed an excess of low generation probability. Zero-insertion analyses were open to partial confounding by invariant MAIT and iNKT cells.

Germline CDR1 is LNHDA and CDR2 is SQIVND (reference sequence). V gave up 3 bases and J gave up 1 base; unmatched junction bases: 8. This CDR3 spans 16 amino acids. The same data also contributed to another study, on yellow fever vaccine responses in identical twins.

Sequencing was carried out using PBMCs. This chain joins TRBV19 and TRBJ1-1; TRBD1 matches at 7 bases. This sequence was found in a woman between 18 and 29 years old in good health. The CDR3 DNA reads TGTGCCAGTAGTATTAATACCGGGACAGCGAACACTGAAGCTTTCTTT. Amino acid sequence: CASSINTGTANTEAFF.